This passage covers 27 T cell receptor beta chains from one sample sequenced in a study of T cells in localized non-small cell lung cancer. Clones were read by immunoSEQ multiplex PCR, and TCRdb kept only the in-frame ones, dropping some. The sample carries approximately 70,000 clones, roughly 81% recorded once. This material consisted of PBMCs, taken before any cancer treatment. These receptors all stem from a man aged 35-75 years with stage II lung adenocarcinoma.

V and J are TRBV5-6 and TRBJ1-1, with a weak D call TRBD1 (6 bases). V shed 3 bases and J shed 0 bases, with 9 bases lying between them. Germline loops: CDR1 SGHDT, CDR2 YYEEEE. CDR3 length: 14 amino acids. CDR3 sequence: CASSSGQMNTEAFF. The CDR3 coding sequence is TGTGCCAGCAGCTCCGGACAGATGAACACTGAAGCTTTCTTT.

This sequence joins TRBV6-1 and TRBJ2-3; TRBD1 matches at 7 bases. CDR3 length: 15 residues. Germline V gives CDR1 MNHNS, CDR2 SASEGT. J lost 3 bases, V lost 0 bases, and 3 bases had no gene match. The CDR3 DNA reads as TGTGCCAGCAGTGAAGCACAGGGGCGAACAGATACGCAGTATTTT. Residues: CASSEAQGRTDTQYF.

This clone was seen a few times. V and J are TRBV9 and TRBJ1-1; D not resolved. From germline, CDR1 is SGDLS and CDR2 YYNGEE. Trimming removed 1 base at V and 4 bases at J, with 8 bases between. The CDR3 spans 13 residues. CDR3 in amino acids: CASSVWEGTEAFF. The CDR3 nucleotides read TGTGCCAGCAGCGTATGGGAGGGCACTGAAGCTTTCTTT.

This clone was seen just once. The chain combines TRBV2 with TRBJ2-7; weak D call: TRBD1 (5 bases). There are 12 residues in the CDR3. The germline gives CDR1 SNHLY, CDR2 FYNNEI. Trimming removed 8 bases from V and 4 bases from J, with 12 bases in between. In DNA, the CDR3 is TGTGCCAGCGGCAGGGAAGGGTACGAGCAGTACTTC. Translated: CASGREGYEQYF.

The chain is built from TRBV29-1 and TRBJ1-1; D not resolved. This CDR3 has 11 amino acids. Per germline, CDR1 SQVTM and CDR2 ANQGSEA. V was shortened by 4 bases and J by 4 bases, with 7 bases between the two germline ends. The CDR3 is CSVAQVTEAFF. DNA of the CDR3: TGCAGCGTTGCCCAAGTCACTGAAGCTTTCTTT.

Notes on this clone: Only one base separates this from a far larger clonotype, so it likely reflects a read error. This chain connects TRBV5-6 to TRBJ2-7; 10 bases line up with TRBD2. The ends lost 0 bases at V and 5 bases at J; junction bases unmatched: 2. The CDR3 runs 14 residues. CDR1 is SGHDT and CDR2 is YYEEEE in the germline V gene. CDR3 coding DNA: TGTGCCAGCAGCTTGGAGCTAGCGGGGGACGAGCAGTACTTC. This codes for CASSLELAGDEQYF.

A few counts support this clone. This specimen includes other DNA sequences encoding the same CDR3. This chain links TRBV27 with TRBJ1-5; D is possibly TRBD1 (6 bases). V gave up 3 bases and J gave up 4 bases, with 10 bases separating them. The CDR3 has 14 amino acids. CDR1 and CDR2 (germline): MNHEY, SMNVEV (reference sequence). CDR3 in DNA: TGTGCCAGCAGTTTGACAGGAATTAATCAGCCCCAGCATTTT. Protein: CASSLTGINQPQHF.

The chain carries TRBV18 and TRBJ1-3; D gene ambiguous. Trimming shortened V by 2 bases and J by 6 bases, and 8 bases separated the two germline ends. Germline assignment: CDR1 KGHSH and CDR2 LQKENI. The CDR3 has 13 residues. CDR3 sequence reads: CASSPGDANTIYF. CDR3 coding DNA: TGTGCCAGCTCACCAGGGGATGCAAACACCATATATTTT.

The chain is built from TRBV21-1 and TRBJ2-3; the D segment call TRBD2 is taken from the table without a DNA check. TRBV21-1 is a pseudogene locus. This CDR3 spans 16 amino acids. In DNA, the CDR3 is TGTGCCAGCAGCCCCCCGGGGGGGGCTAGCACAGATACGCAGTATTTT. It translates to CASSPPGGASTDTQYF.

This chain uses TRBV11-2 with TRBJ2-1, with 11 bases that match TRBD1. V lost 0 bases and J lost 6; bases outside the gene matches: 4. The CDR3 totals 16 residues. Germline lookup yields CDR1 SGHAT and CDR2 FQNNGV. CDR3 nucleotide sequence: TGTGCCAGCAGCTTAGACGGGACAGGGGGGCTCAATGAGCAGTTCTTC. Encoded protein: CASSLDGTGGLNEQFF.

This chain's CDR3 is CASSRDRGYEQYF. The CDR3 DNA is TGTGCCAGCAGCCGAGACAGGGGCTACGAGCAGTACTTC. This chain links TRBV7-3 with TRBJ2-7, with 8 nucleotides matching TRBD1. The germline CDR1 and CDR2 sequences are SGHTA and FQGTGA. The CDR3 covers 13 residues. J lost 3 bases, V lost 5 bases, and 3 bases had no gene match.

The chain uses TRBV5-5 and TRBJ1-1, with no clear D. In germline, CDR1 is SGHKS, CDR2 YYEKEE (reference sequence). CDR3 length equals 14 residues. V lost 0 bases and J 1 base, leaving 7 bases between the germline ends. The CDR3 loop is CASSLAGRNTEAFF. For the CDR3, the DNA is TGTGCCAGCAGCTTGGCTGGCAGGAACACTGAAGCTTTCTTT.

V gene TRBV9 combines with J gene TRBJ2-7, with D unresolved. CDR3 length equals 15 residues. The V and J ends lost 2 bases and 7 bases respectively, with 19 bases between them. CDR1 is SGDLS and CDR2 is YYNGEE in the germline V gene. The CDR3 DNA reads as TGTGCCAGCAGCGTTACTAACACCCATACGGAGGAGCAGTACTTC. It yields the protein CASSVTNTHTEEQYF.

This clone was seen just once. The chain combines TRBV5-1 with TRBJ1-2; TRBD1 might be the D (6 bases). Germline V lookup: CDR1 SGHRS, CDR2 YFSETQ. The CDR3 totals 14 residues. Trimming took 0 bases from V and 0 from J, leaving 6 bases between them. The CDR3 spells CASSLEGANYGYTF. The DNA for the CDR3 is TGCGCCAGCAGCTTGGAGGGGGCTAACTATGGCTACACCTTC. The full variable domain, its missing parts supplied by reference TRBV5-1 and TRBJ1-2, is KAGVTQTPRYLIKTRGQQVTLSCSPISGHRSVSWYQQTPGQGLQFLFEYFSETQRNKGNFPGRFSGRQFSNSRSEMNVSTLELGDSALYLCASSLEGANYGYTFGSGTRLTVV.

The CDR3 region has the DNA TGTGCCAGCAGTTCCCGTGCAGCGGGAGGACGAGAGCAGTACTTC. It encodes CASSSRAAGGREQYF. The chain employs TRBV6-5 and TRBJ2-7, with 9 nucleotides matching TRBD2. With 4 bases clipped from V and 7 bases from J, the junction kept 11 bases outside the gene matches. This CDR3 contains 15 residues. Germline V CDR1 and CDR2: MNHEY, SVGAGI.

The chain links TRBV5-1 to TRBJ2-7, with 7 bases identical to TRBD1. This CDR3 has 14 amino acids. The germline CDR1 and CDR2 sequences are SGHRS and YFSETQ. V shed 4 bases and J 2 bases; nucleotides not matched to a gene: 6. In nucleotides, the CDR3 is TGCGCCAGCAGCGCGCGACAGGGAACCTACGAGCAGTACTTC. This translates into CASSARQGTYEQYF.

This sequence joins TRBV13 and TRBJ2-4; D remains ambiguous. The CDR3 runs to 14 residues. Trimming took 4 bases from V and 0 from J, leaving 7 bases between them. The V gene's germline CDR1 is PRHDT and CDR2 FYEKMQ (reference sequence). The CDR3 loop reads CASSSRLAKNIQYF. CDR3 nucleotides: TGTGCCAGCAGCTCTCGACTAGCCAAAAACATTCAGTACTTC.

The rearrangement uses TRBV30 and TRBJ2-2; 11 nucleotides agree with TRBD2. The germline CDR1 and CDR2 sequences are GTSNPN and SVGIG (reference sequence). The V segment lost 0 bases and the J segment 3 bases; nucleotides outside the gene matches: 15. The CDR3 consists of 20 residues. The CDR3 nucleotides read TGTGCCTGGAGTGTACGGGTTAGCGGGAGGGATAAGTGGGACACCGGGGAGCTGTTTTTT. Translating gives CAWSVRVSGRDKWDTGELFF.

This clone is deemed medium-sized (0.01 to 0.1%). The rearrangement joins TRBV7-3 to TRBJ2-1; D uncertain. V lost 3 bases and J lost 5, with 14 bases in between. Germline V CDR1 and CDR2: SGHTA, FQGTGA. This CDR3 comprises 15 residues. DNA for the CDR3: TGTGCCAGCAGCTTCGATAGCTTTCCTAACAATGAGCAGTTCTTC. Translation: CASSFDSFPNNEQFF.

The gene calls are TRBV7-2 and TRBJ1-2; possibly TRBD1 for D (6 bases). The V gene's germline CDR1 is SGHTA and CDR2 FQGNSA. The CDR3 totals 13 residues. V was clipped by 5 bases and J by 7 bases, with 14 bases between them. CDR3 bases: TGTGCCAGCAGCCTTGGGGGGGCAGGTGGCTACACCTTC. Amino acids: CASSLGGAGGYTF.

J is TRBJ2-7 and V is TRBV30, with D possibly being TRBD2 (6 bases). Deletions cut 5 bases from V and 3 bases from J, with 11 bases between. CDR3 length equals 12 residues. Per germline, CDR1 GTSNPN and CDR2 SVGIG (reference sequence). CDR3 sequence: CAWGGNGYEQYF. DNA of the CDR3: TGTGCCTGGGGAGGGAACGGCTACGAGCAGTACTTC.

The chain is built from TRBV5-4 and TRBJ2-3; D assignment may be TRBD1 or TRBD2 (5 bases each). V shed 4 bases and J shed 2 bases, with 14 bases lying between them. The germline V gene has CDR1 SGHNT and CDR2 YYREEE (reference sequence). This CDR3 has 15 amino acids. For the CDR3, the DNA is TGTGCCAGCAGCAACGGACTGGGGGACACAGATACGCAGTATTTT. Its protein product is CASSNGLGDTDTQYF.

The J gene is TRBJ2-5, the V gene TRBV5-1; 12 bases agree with TRBD2. The CDR3 sequence is 16 residues long. Germline V lookup: CDR1 SGHRS, CDR2 YFSETQ. The V and J ends lost 4 bases and 2 bases, in that order; junction bases with no gene match: 6. The CDR3 DNA follows: TGCGCCAGCAGCAGCTGGACTAGCGGGAAGCAAGAGACCCAGTACTTC. It encodes CASSSWTSGKQETQYF.

The chain couples TRBV29-1 to TRBJ2-5; 9 positions agree with TRBD2. V was clipped by 7 bases and J by 5 bases; unmatched bases: 8. Germline lookup yields CDR1 SQVTM and CDR2 ANQGSEA. The CDR3 extends over 13 amino acids. The CDR3: CSARRGGPETQYF. Written as DNA, the CDR3 is TGCAGCGCGCGGCGGGGGGGGCCCGAGACCCAGTACTTC.

The chain is built from TRBV6-6 and TRBJ2-1; a weak D match, TRBD1 (6 bases). Trimming stripped 2 bases from V and 7 bases from J, with 15 bases between. The CDR3 sequence is 15 residues long. The germline CDR1 and CDR2 sequences are MNHNY and SVGAGI (reference sequence). The CDR3 spells CASSYVGQRGNEQFF. DNA for the CDR3: TGTGCCAGCAGTTACGTGGGCCAAAGGGGGAATGAGCAGTTCTTC.

The chain couples TRBV11-1 to TRBJ1-2; TRBD1 is a possible D gene (5 bases). The CDR3 has 14 amino acids. Deletions cut 5 bases from V and 3 bases from J, with 13 bases between. The germline gives CDR1 SGHAT, CDR2 FQDESV (reference sequence). CDR3 sequence: CASSAWDDDYGYTF. The CDR3 DNA sequence: TGTGCCAGCAGCGCCTGGGACGACGACTATGGCTACACCTTC.

This clone was counted between two and nine times. This chain's CDR3 is CASAEAKKTQYF. CDR3 sequence (DNA): TGTGCCAGCGCGGAGGCTAAGAAGACCCAGTACTTC. The chain uses TRBV6-6 and TRBJ2-5; weak D call: TRBD2 (5 bases). V was trimmed by 8 bases and J by 6 bases, leaving 13 bases between them. Germline values: CDR1 MNHNY, CDR2 SVGAGI (reference sequence). This CDR3 has 12 amino acids.